These 13 T cell receptor beta chains share one sample of origin, sequenced in a study of CD8+ T cells in alopecia areata. Treatment in this sample: oral pan-JAK inhibitor, 5-10 mg twice daily. Once RNA had been extracted, it was reverse transcribed into cDNA to act as the sequencing template. Assay used: immunoSEQ multiplex PCR; TCRdb lists only in-frame clones, some missing. The table records more than 110,000 clones, roughly four fifths of them present only once. This specimen consisted of CD8+ T cells sorted from blood, obtained at week 4, from a patient treated with tofacitinib. These receptor sequences come from a human donor with alopecia areata.

V usage is TRBV10-3 and J usage is TRBJ2-2; TRBD2 matches at 11 bases. The V gene's germline CDR1 is ENHRY and CDR2 SYGVKD. The V and J ends lost 2 bases and 3 bases, in that order; junction bases with no gene match: 5. CDR3 length equals 17 residues. CDR3 loop: CAISESPSGGYTGELFF. The CDR3 region has the DNA TGTGCCATCAGTGAGAGCCCTAGCGGGGGGTACACCGGGGAGCTGTTTTTT.

The rearrangement joins TRBV19 to TRBJ2-1; D perhaps matches TRBD2 (6 bases). Between the trimmed V and J ends, which lost 5 bases and 4 bases, there was a span of 15 bases. CDR1 is LNHDA and CDR2 is SQIVND in the germline V gene (reference sequence). This CDR3 has 15 residues. The DNA for the CDR3 is TGTGCCAGTAGTTCCTCGGTTGCGGGATACAATGAGCAGTTCTTC. It translates to CASSSSVAGYNEQFF.

This clone was found many times. The J gene is TRBJ2-1, the V gene TRBV19; possibly TRBD2 for D (6 bases). The germline V gene encodes CDR1 LNHDA and CDR2 SQIVND (reference sequence). The length of the CDR3 is 13 residues. V lost 5 bases and J 14 bases, leaving 19 bases between the germline ends. The CDR3 spells CASSPYSGGGEFF. CDR3 nucleotides: TGTGCCAGTAGTCCGTATTCTGGGGGAGGAGAGTTCTTC.

This chain uses TRBV5-4 with TRBJ2-2, with D tentatively TRBD2 (5 bases). The CDR3 has 12 residues. CDR1 is SGHNT, CDR2 YYREEE, per germline (reference sequence). V lost 10 bases, J lost 6 bases, and 13 bases lay in between. This chain's CDR3 is CAERGAAGELFF. The CDR3 DNA is TGTGCCGAACGGGGAGCAGCCGGGGAGCTGTTTTTT.

V usage is TRBV4-3 and J usage is TRBJ1-2; D call uncertain. V lost 1 base, J lost 2 bases, and 14 bases lay in between. Germline CDR1 reads LGHNA; CDR2 reads YSLEER. CDR3 length equals 16 residues. This CDR3 reads CASSQGHTAFNYGYTF. CDR3 nucleotide sequence: TGCGCCAGCAGCCAAGGACACACAGCTTTCAACTATGGCTACACCTTC.

The V and J genes are TRBV4-1 and TRBJ2-7, with 7 nucleotides matching TRBD1. J was trimmed by 4 bases and V by 2 bases; bases with no gene match: 8. Germline-derived CDR1 and CDR2 are MGHRA and YSYEKL. The CDR3 totals 15 residues. As DNA, the CDR3 is TGCGCCAGCAGCCAAACCCTACGGGGACAGTACGAGCAGTACTTC. Translating it yields CASSQTLRGQYEQYF.

This chain links TRBV5-1 with TRBJ1-2, with D unclear. Germline lookup yields CDR1 SGHRS and CDR2 YFSETQ. Trimming removed 0 bases from V and 6 bases from J, with 9 bases in between. This CDR3 region has 13 residues. The DNA for the CDR3 is TGCGCCAGCAGCTTGGGGCTAGGAGATGGCTACACCTTC. It translates to CASSLGLGDGYTF.

The J gene is TRBJ2-3, the V gene TRBV7-9; 9 bases align to TRBD2. The CDR3 runs to 13 residues. CDR1 is SEHNR and CDR2 is FQNEAQ in the germline V gene (reference sequence). J gave up 4 bases and V 11 bases, and 7 bases lay outside the gene matches. The CDR3 here is CACGGGAPDTQYF. The CDR3 coding sequence is TGTGCCTGTGGCGGGGGGGCCCCAGATACGCAGTATTTT.

This clone was recorded once. The chain recombines TRBV9 with TRBJ2-5; 7 bases are shared with TRBD2. The J segment lost 0 bases and the V segment lost 4 bases, leaving 3 bases of the junction unmatched. The CDR3 runs 14 residues. Germline CDR1 and CDR2: SGDLS and YYNGEE. This CDR3 is CASSPGGYQETQYF. The CDR3 region has the DNA TGTGCCAGCAGCCCCGGGGGGTACCAAGAGACCCAGTACTTC. The entire variable domain, with the rest obtained from reference TRBV9 and TRBJ2-5, is as follows: DSGVTQTPKHLITATGQRVTLRCSPRSGDLSVYWYQQSLDQGLQFLIQYYNGEERAKGNILERFSAQQFPDLHSELNLSSLELGDSALYFCASSPGGYQETQYFGPGTRLLVL.

This chain joins TRBV2 and TRBJ1-6; D unresolved. The V and J ends lost 4 bases and 5 bases respectively, with 9 bases between them. Germline lookup yields CDR1 SNHLY and CDR2 FYNNEI. This CDR3 is built from 14 residues. Here the CDR3 DNA reads TGTGCCAGCAGTGGAAGAGGCGATAATTCACCCCTCCACTTT. Its translation: CASSGRGDNSPLHF.

The chain carries TRBV7-9 and TRBJ1-1; 7 bases fit TRBD1. The CDR3 is made up of 16 amino acids. V lost 5 bases and J lost 2; bases outside the gene matches: 11. Germline CDR1 SEHNR, CDR2 FQNEAQ (reference sequence). The CDR3 spells CASSRLADRDNTEAFF. The CDR3 DNA follows: TGTGCCAGCAGCCGTCTCGCTGACAGGGACAACACTGAAGCTTTCTTT.

This chain joins TRBV27 and TRBJ1-6; 9 bases fit TRBD1. Trimming took 1 base from V and 9 from J; bases not matched to a gene: 4. This CDR3 spans 15 amino acids. Per the germline V gene, CDR1 is MNHEY and CDR2 is SMNVEV (reference sequence). The CDR3 nucleotides read TGTGCCAGCAGTTTATTAGGGACAGGGTTTTCACCCCTCCACTTT. It encodes CASSLLGTGFSPLHF.

The V call is TRBV7-2, the J call TRBJ2-5; the D gene is possibly TRBD2 (5 bases). Trimming removed 1 base from V and 1 base from J, with 22 bases in between. This CDR3 has 19 residues. The germline V gene has CDR1 SGHTA and CDR2 FQGNSA. The DNA for the CDR3 is TGTGCCAGCAGCTTAGGAGGGATTTCTCGGGGTAGGGTCCAAGAGACCCAGTACTTC. Its protein product is CASSLGGISRGRVQETQYF.